This is a list of T cell receptor beta chains from one sample in a study of blood T cell repertoires in COVID-19. Clones were read by immunoSEQ multiplex PCR, and TCRdb kept only the in-frame ones, dropping some. The sample yields approximately 260,000 clones, about nine tenths seen once. Source material: peripheral blood. The receptors originated from a man over 45 with acute or convalescent COVID-19. The CDR3 runs from the conserved cysteine through the conserved F or W. Each record gives: D gene, clone size, J gene, V gene, CDR3 protein, CDR3 DNA. The D gene is left open where the match is weak. Expanded clones are given a class, and other clones once, few, many or no size at all.

>TRBD2|NA|TRBJ2-3|TRBV13
CASIQRGWDTQYF
TGTGCCAGCATTCAGCGGGGGTGGGATACGCAGTATTTT
>TRBD2|NA|TRBJ2-5|TRBV5-1
CASSLDGTSGLETQYF
TGCGCCAGCAGCTTGGACGGGACTAGCGGGCTGGAGACCCAGTACTTC
>TRBD1|NA|TRBJ1-1|TRBV5-6
CASRWTGGFLSTEAFF
TGTGCCAGCAGGTGGACAGGGGGCTTCTTGAGCACTGAAGCTTTCTTT
>TRBD1|NA|TRBJ1-3|TRBV7-3
CASSQGQGDTIYF
TGTGCCAGCAGCCAGGGACAGGGTGACACCATATATTTT
>TRBD1|NA|TRBJ1-4|TRBV5-6
CASSFDRVNEKLFF
TGTGCCAGCAGCTTCGACAGGGTTAATGAAAAACTGTTTTTT
>NA|NA|TRBJ1-4|TRBV7-9
CASSPPGATNEKLFF
TGTGCCAGCAGCCCCCCGGGAGCAACTAATGAAAAACTGTTTTTT
>TRBD1|NA|TRBJ1-2|TRBV6-5
CASSYSGTGPYGYTF
TGTGCCAGCAGTTACTCGGGGACAGGGCCCTATGGCTACACCTTC
>NA|NA|TRBJ1-2|TRBV28
CASSARAYYGYTF
TGTGCCAGCTCTGCCAGGGCTTACTATGGCTACACCTTC
>TRBD1|once|TRBJ2-5|TRBV5-4
CASSPGGLQETQYF
TGTGCCAGCAGCCCAGGGGGCCTACAGGAGACCCAGTACTTC
>TRBD2|NA|TRBJ2-2|TRBV2
CASSERKPSGDRGAVF
TGTGCCAGCAGTGAACGAAAACCGAGCGGGGACCGGGGAGCTGTTTTT
>TRBD1|once|TRBJ1-6|TRBV6-2/TRBV6-3
CASSADRGRSPLHF
TGTGCCAGCAGTGCGGACAGGGGGCGATCACCCCTCCACTTT
>NA|NA|TRBJ2-2|TRBV20-1
CSASYGVNTGELFF
TGCAGTGCTAGTTACGGGGTGAACACCGGGGAGCTGTTTTTT
>NA|NA|TRBJ2-3|TRBV7-2
CASSLAGGRDTQYF
TGTGCCAGCAGCTTAGCGGGGGGGCGAGATACGCAGTATTTT
>TRBD1|NA|TRBJ1-4|TRBV3-1/TRBV3-2
CASSRQGRNEKLFF
TGTGCCAGCAGCCGACAGGGCCGTAATGAAAAACTGTTTTTT
>TRBD2|NA|TRBJ2-5|TRBV5-1
CASSFSAGGSETQYF
TGCGCCAGCAGCTTTTCAGCGGGGGGTTCAGAGACCCAGTACTTC
>TRBD2|once|TRBJ2-7|TRBV2
CASSGRLAGTSYEQYF
TGTGCCAGCAGTGGCCGACTAGCGGGGACCTCCTACGAGCAGTACTTC
>NA|NA|TRBJ1-1|TRBV11-2
CASSLLHTGTEAFF
TGTGCCAGCAGCTTACTTCACACGGGCACTGAAGCTTTCTTT
>NA|NA|TRBJ2-5|TRBV11-2
CASSLAGGETQYF
TGTGCCAGCAGCTTAGCAGGCGGGGAGACCCAGTACTTC
>NA|NA|TRBJ1-4|TRBV18
CASSPAGMNEKLFF
TGTGCCAGCTCACCGGCAGGGATGAATGAAAAACTGTTTTTT
>TRBD2|NA|TRBJ2-2|TRBV19
CASSIAQRGTGELFF
TGTGCCAGTAGTATAGCCCAGCGGGGGACCGGGGAGCTGTTTTTT
>NA|NA|TRBJ2-7|TRBV11-2
CASTLATNSLYEQYF
TGTGCCAGCACCTTAGCAACGAACAGTCTGTACGAGCAGTACTTC
>TRBD1|NA|TRBJ1-2|TRBV18
CASSPQGVEGYTF
TGTGCCAGCTCACCCCAGGGGGTAGAGGGCTACACCTTC
>NA|NA|TRBJ1-1|TRBV28
CASSLVAGDTEAFF
TGTGCCAGCAGTTTAGTCGCGGGGGACACTGAAGCTTTCTTT
>TRBD1|NA|TRBJ1-2|TRBV11-1
CASSLLTGGNGYTF
TGTGCCAGCAGCCTTCTGACAGGGGGAAATGGCTACACCTTC
>NA|NA|TRBJ2-7|TRBV6-4
CASSPDGGAYEQYF
TGTGCCAGCAGCCCGGACGGGGGTGCCTACGAGCAGTACTTC
>TRBD1|NA|TRBJ2-7|TRBV12-5
CASATSGTATYEQYF
TGTGCTAGTGCTACCTCCGGGACAGCAACCTACGAGCAGTACTTC
>TRBD1|once|TRBJ1-1|TRBV7-9
CASSRGQVNTEAFF
TGTGCCAGCAGCCGGGGACAGGTCAACACTGAAGCTTTCTTT
>TRBD1|NA|TRBJ2-5|TRBV29-1
CSVEPRWKPRGRMKKTQYF
TGCAGCGTTGAGCCTCGTTGGAAACCCAGGGGGCGGATGAAAAAGACCCAGTACTTC
>NA|NA|TRBJ1-3|TRBV5-1
CASSPGGGSGNTIYF
TGCGCCAGCAGCCCCGGCGGGGGTTCTGGAAACACCATATATTTT
>NA|once|TRBJ2-3|TRBV7-3
CASSRQPSAIADTQYF
TGTGCCAGCAGCCGCCAACCTAGCGCCATCGCCGATACGCAGTATTTT
>NA|NA|TRBJ1-1|TRBV7-9
CASSPQVGTEAFF
TGTGCCAGCAGCCCACAGGTGGGAACTGAAGCTTTCTTT
>NA|NA|TRBJ1-6|TRBV18
CASSPTDSYNSPLHF
TGTGCCAGCTCCCCAACAGACTCCTATAATTCACCCCTCCACTTT
>TRBD2|once|TRBJ2-3|TRBV20-1
CSASRASGGTSTDTQYF
TGCAGTGCTAGTAGGGCTAGCGGGGGGACTAGCACAGATACGCAGTATTTT
>NA|NA|TRBJ2-7|TRBV2
CASDPRGSYEQYF
TGTGCCAGCGACCCCCGGGGGTCCTACGAGCAGTACTTC
>TRBD2|NA|TRBJ2-1|TRBV5-6
CASSPGLAGVLGVF
TGTGCCAGCAGCCCCGGACTAGCGGGAGTTCTCGGGGTCTTC
>TRBD2|NA|TRBJ2-1|TRBV10-2
CASSSGGYNEQFF
TGCGCCAGCAGTAGCGGGGGCTACAATGAGCAGTTCTTC
>TRBD2|NA|TRBJ2-7|TRBV30
CAWSLSGGGAYEQYF
TGTGCCTGGAGTCTCAGCGGGGGGGGAGCCTACGAGCAGTACTTC
>NA|NA|TRBJ2-7|TRBV27
CASSFRMGGPYEQYF
TGTGCCAGCAGTTTTCGGATGGGGGGACCTTACGAGCAGTACTTC
>NA|NA|TRBJ2-7|TRBV14
CASSQDWGRYEQYF
TGTGCCAGCAGCCAAGACTGGGGCAGGTACGAGCAGTACTTC
>NA|NA|TRBJ1-1|TRBV19
CASINVEDTEAFF
TGTGCCAGTATAAATGTGGAGGACACTGAAGCTTTCTTT